This T cell receptor (beta chain) was found in a study of T cell responses to AZD1222 COVID-19 vaccine. Second-dose recipients at about 4 or about 12 weeks were treated as one pooled group. Study-level results: The study reported that nearly half of spike-specific TCRs target unmutated variant regions. Most donors were white British, females outnumbered males, and clonal diversity was possibly underestimated.

Trimming removed 6 bases from V and 3 bases from J; junction bases left unmatched: 4. The germline CDR1 and CDR2 sequences are MNHEY and SVGEGT. This CDR3 has 15 residues. The repertoire was sequenced with immunoSEQ multiplex PCR; TCRdb's copy has only in-frame clones and lacks some. In the table there are about 200,000 clones, around 93% of which are singletons. In the case of this clone: Its antigen remains unknown.

The chain couples TRBV6-2 or TRBV6-3 to TRBJ1-5; TRBD1 matches at 11 bases. The TCR sequence derives from an adult who received the AZD1222 COVID-19 vaccine. Material: peripheral blood, obtained 28 days after the second AZD1222 dose. For the CDR3, the DNA is TGTGCCAGCAGCGGGACAGGGGGGCTCAATCAGCCCCAGCATTTT. Translated, it gives CASSGTGGLNQPQHF.